These 8 T cell receptor beta chains share one sample of origin, sequenced in a study of OX40 agonist ivuxolimab in advanced cancers. The table came from immunoSEQ multiplex PCR; TCRdb's copy has only in-frame clones and leaves some out. The sample contains approximately 160,000 clones, roughly 94% of which appear only once. This material consisted of CD4+ or CD8+ T cells sorted from blood, taken in a trial of the OX40 agonist ivuxolimab. The receptors were gathered from an adult with an advanced solid tumor such as melanoma, head and neck, liver or kidney cancer.

The chain is built from TRBV4-3 and TRBJ2-7; D tentatively reads TRBD1 or TRBD2 (7 bases each). This CDR3 comprises 15 residues. The germline gives CDR1 LGHNA, CDR2 YSLEER. V was trimmed by 1 base and J by 5 bases, leaving 15 bases between them. CDR3 in DNA: TGCGCCAGCAGCCAAGTCAGGGGGGGTACCCACGAGCAGTACTTC. Its translation is CASSQVRGGTHEQYF.

The chain couples TRBV10-3 to TRBJ1-4, with TRBD1 matching 10 bases. Germline lookup yields CDR1 ENHRY and CDR2 SYGVKD. V was clipped by 1 base and J by 8 bases; unmatched bases: 4. The CDR3 is made up of 15 amino acids. CDR3 DNA: TGTGCCATCAGTGAGTTCCGGGACAGGGGCGAAAAACTGTTTTTT. The encoded protein is CAISEFRDRGEKLFF.

The genes are TRBV6-5 and TRBJ2-1, with D possibly TRBD1 on 6 matching bases. Germline V gene data show CDR1 as MNHEY and CDR2 as SVGAGI. There are 13 residues in the CDR3. With 7 bases removed from V and 6 bases from J, the gap between germline ends came to 13 bases. The CDR3 spells CASTKTGLNEQFF. CDR3 DNA: TGTGCCAGCACGAAAACAGGGCTCAATGAGCAGTTCTTC.

This clone was seen more than once but under ten times. The chain recombines TRBV10-2 with TRBJ1-3, with D possibly being TRBD1 (5 bases). The CDR3 is 14 residues long. The germline V gene encodes CDR1 WSHSY and CDR2 SAAADI. The V end lost 7 bases, the J end lost 4 bases, and 14 bases lay between the germline ends. The CDR3 coding sequence is TGCGCCAGCAAAGCAGGGAATTCCGGAAACACCATATATTTT. Amino acid sequence: CASKAGNSGNTIYF.

Remarks on this clone: Other DNA sequences in this specimen translate into the identical CDR3. The gene calls are TRBV7-2 and TRBJ1-1, with TRBD1 identical over 7 bases. Germline CDR1 SGHTA, CDR2 FQGNSA. With V trimmed by 8 bases and J by 1 base, 4 bases remained unmatched. The CDR3 is 13 amino acids. In DNA form, the CDR3 reads TGTGCCAGCGGACGACAGGGGAACACTGAAGCTTTCTTT. It is translated as CASGRQGNTEAFF.

In DNA form, the CDR3 reads TGTGCCATACGCCCTAGAATGGGCGGGGAGCAGTACTTC. Translation gives CAIRPRMGGEQYF. This chain connects TRBV27 to TRBJ2-7; possible D gene TRBD2, 5 bases. The V end lost 10 bases, the J end lost 7 bases, and 20 bases lay between the germline ends. This CDR3 is built from 13 residues. Germline loops: CDR1 MNHEY, CDR2 SMNVEV (reference sequence).

The J gene is TRBJ2-1, the V gene TRBV27, with 10 bases lining up with TRBD2. With 5 bases clipped from V and 4 bases from J, the junction kept 8 bases outside the gene matches. Germline CDR1 MNHEY, CDR2 SMNVEV (reference sequence). The CDR3 has 16 residues. CDR3 sequence reads: CASSPLTSGPYNEQFF. The CDR3 DNA follows: TGTGCCAGCAGTCCGTTGACTAGCGGGCCATACAATGAGCAGTTCTTC.

The chain carries TRBV28 and TRBJ2-3; D not certain. Deletions cut 5 bases from V and 0 bases from J, with 6 bases between. From germline, CDR1 is MDHEN and CDR2 SYDVKM. CDR3 length: 13 amino acids. DNA of the CDR3: TGTGCCAGCAGTCCCCCCAGCACAGATACGCAGTATTTT. Residues: CASSPPSTDTQYF. Full variable domain (remainder filled in from reference TRBV28 and TRBJ2-3): DVKVTQSSRYLVKRTGEKVFLECVQDMDHENMFWYRQDPGLGLRLIYFSYDVKMKEKGDIPEGYSVSREKKERFSLILESASTNQTSMYLCASSPPSTDTQYFGPGTRLTVL.